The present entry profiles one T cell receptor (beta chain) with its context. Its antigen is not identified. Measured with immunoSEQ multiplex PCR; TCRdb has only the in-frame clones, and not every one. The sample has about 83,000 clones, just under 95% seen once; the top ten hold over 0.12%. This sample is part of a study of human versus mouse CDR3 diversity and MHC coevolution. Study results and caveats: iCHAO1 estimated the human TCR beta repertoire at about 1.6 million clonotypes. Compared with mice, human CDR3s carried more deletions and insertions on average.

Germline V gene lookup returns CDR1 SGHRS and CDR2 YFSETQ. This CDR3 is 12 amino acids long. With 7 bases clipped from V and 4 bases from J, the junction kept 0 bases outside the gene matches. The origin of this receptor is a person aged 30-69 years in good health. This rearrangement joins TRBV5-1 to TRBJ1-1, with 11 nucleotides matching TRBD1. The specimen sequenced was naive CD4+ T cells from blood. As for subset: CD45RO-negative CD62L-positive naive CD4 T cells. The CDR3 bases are TGCGCCAGCGGGACAGGGGGCACTGAAGCTTTCTTT. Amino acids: CASGTGGTEAFF.